These T cell receptor beta chains were read from a single sample in a study of shared clonotypes between healthy human individuals. Produced via immunoSEQ multiplex PCR; TCRdb's table is partial and in-frame only. The sample contains 1.4 million or so clones, roughly 98.5% of which appear only once. The sample was naive CD4+ T cells sorted from blood. These receptors were collected from a man aged 25-40 years in good health. The CDR3 runs from the conserved cysteine through the conserved F or W. D genes are given only for firm matches. Clone size is stated in some rows and not others, as once, few, many or a class when expanded.

- | TRBJ1-3 | TRBV7-6 | 15 | - | TGTGCCAGCAGCCTAGGGGGGGCTTCTGGAAACACCATATATTTT | CASSLGGASGNTIYF
- | TRBJ1-2 | TRBV6-1 | 12 | - | TGTGCCAGCAGTGAAGCTATCGGGGGCTACACCTTC | CASSEAIGGYTF
- | TRBJ1-4 | TRBV27 | 16 | TRBD1 | TGTGCCAGCAGTGGAACCGGGACAGGGATGAATGTGGAACTGTTTTTT | CASSGTGTGMNVELFF
- | TRBJ2-3 | TRBV25-1 | 14 | - | TGTGCCAGCAGAGACTGGGGGACCGCAGATACGCAGTATTTT | CASRDWGTADTQYF
once | TRBJ1-2 | TRBV10-3 | 12 | - | TGTGCCATCAGTGCCCAGAAGTATGGCGGCACCTTC | CAISAQKYGGTF
- | TRBJ2-7 | TRBV7-8 | 14 | - | TGTGCCAGCAGCCTCCTTTCGGACAGCTACGAGCAGTACTTC | CASSLLSDSYEQYF
- | TRBJ2-1 | TRBV5-6 | 19 | TRBD2 | TGTGCCAGCAGCTTGAAGAGGGGACTAGCGGGAGATCTACGGTATGAGCAGTTCTTC | CASSLKRGLAGDLRYEQFF
- | TRBJ1-2 | TRBV6-1 | 12 | - | TGTGCCAGCAGTGTAAGTAGCTATGGCTACACCTTC | CASSVSSYGYTF
- | TRBJ2-1 | TRBV5-6 | 14 | - | TGTGCCAGCAGCCCCTATAGCTCCTACAATGAGCAGTTCTTC | CASSPYSSYNEQFF
- | TRBJ2-3 | TRBV25-1 | 15 | - | TGTGCCAGCAGTGAATTAGGGACGCCGGGGGATACGCAGTATTTT | CASSELGTPGDTQYF
- | TRBJ2-7 | TRBV15 | 14 | - | TGTGCCACCAGCAGAGAAGAATACAACTACGAGCAGTACTTC | CATSREEYNYEQYF
- | TRBJ2-5 | TRBV19 | 14 | TRBD2 | TGTGCCAGTAGTATGGCGGGAGTCCAAGAGACCCAGTACTTC | CASSMAGVQETQYF
- | TRBJ1-4 | TRBV7-8 | 13 | - | TGTGCCAGCAGCTTAGTAGGGGGGGGTGGACTGTTTTTT | CASSLVGGGGLFF
- | TRBJ2-3 | TRBV9 | 15 | TRBD2 | TGTGCCAGCAGCCCGCTAGCGGGAGGGGCAGATACGCAGTATTTT | CASSPLAGGADTQYF
- | TRBJ2-1 | TRBV19 | 15 | - | TGTGCCAGTAGTATCGGAGGGCTCCCCTACAATGAGCAGTTCTTC | CASSIGGLPYNEQFF
- | TRBJ2-3 | TRBV6-6 | 14 | TRBD2 | TGTGCCGCCTACGCGGGAGGGAACGTGGATACGCAGTATTTT | CAAYAGGNVDTQYF
- | TRBJ2-7 | TRBV18 | 12 | - | TGTGCCAGCTCACCAGGTCCCCACGAGCAGTACTTC | CASSPGPHEQYF
- | TRBJ1-2 | TRBV28 | 14 | - | TGTGCCAGCAGTTTCTTGTTCAGGGCCTCGAGCTACACCTTC | CASSFLFRASSYTF
- | TRBJ2-3 | TRBV4-3 | 19 | TRBD2 | TGCGCCAGCAGCCAAGATATGAGGTTAGCGGGAGGTTCTGCAGATACGCAGTATTTT | CASSQDMRLAGGSADTQYF
- | TRBJ2-1 | TRBV7-6 | 16 | TRBD2 | TGTGCCAGCACCTTGCTGGGGGGAGGGCCCTCGAATGAGCAGTTCTTC | CASTLLGGGPSNEQFF
once | TRBJ1-1 | TRBV14 | 14 | - | TGTGCCAGCAGCCCCGTGGGGGCGCACACTGAAGCTTTCTTT | CASSPVGAHTEAFF
- | TRBJ1-1 | TRBV28 | 14 | - | TGTGCCAGCAGCGCCGTGCTGCGGAACACTGAAGCTTTCTTT | CASSAVLRNTEAFF
- | TRBJ2-5 | TRBV11-2 | 19 | TRBD2 | TGTGCCAGCAGCTCCCTGACTAGCGGGAGGGCCAAGTATGGGGAGACCCAGTACTTC | CASSSLTSGRAKYGETQYF
- | TRBJ2-2 | TRBV5-4 | 14 | - | TGTGCCAGCAGCTTGAAGGGGAACACCGGGGAGCTGTTTTTT | CASSLKGNTGELFF
- | TRBJ2-6 | TRBV7-2 | 17 | - | TGTGCCAGCAGCTACCGGGACACCCGCCCTGGGGCCAACGTCCTGACTTTC | CASSYRDTRPGANVLTF
- | TRBJ2-1 | TRBV5-1 | 19 | TRBD2 | TGCGCCAGCAGCTATAGGACTAGCGGGAGGATTCGCCTCTACAATGAGCAGTTCTTC | CASSYRTSGRIRLYNEQFF
- | TRBJ2-5 | TRBV7-9 | 17 | TRBD1 | TGTGCCAGCAGCTTAGTAGTAGGGACAGGGGTGGAAGAGACCCAGTACTTC | CASSLVVGTGVEETQYF
- | TRBJ2-7 | TRBV5-4 | 15 | - | TGTGCCAGCAGCTTGGGGCAGGCCGGCCTCTACGAGCAGTACTTC | CASSLGQAGLYEQYF
- | TRBJ2-1 | TRBV11-2 | 15 | - | TGTGCCAGCAGGAATCCGTCAGGGGCCTACAATGAGCAGTTCTTC | CASRNPSGAYNEQFF
- | TRBJ2-3 | TRBV18 | 16 | - | TGTGCCAGCTCACGGGCGGGACAGATCAGCACAGATACGCAGTATTTT | CASSRAGQISTDTQYF
- | TRBJ2-3 | TRBV6-6 | 16 | TRBD1 | TGTGCCAGCAGTTACCCCCAGGGGGCAGGCACAGATACGCAGTATTTT | CASSYPQGAGTDTQYF
once | TRBJ2-1 | TRBV12-5 | 13 | - | TGTGCTAGTGCCCCTAACAGTAGGAATGAGCAGTTCTTC | CASAPNSRNEQFF
- | TRBJ2-5 | TRBV28 | 12 | TRBD1 | TGTGCCAGCCAGGGGGCATGGGAGACCCAGTACTTC | CASQGAWETQYF
- | TRBJ2-2 | TRBV2 | 15 | TRBD1 | TGTGCCAGCAGTGACGACAGGGCGAACACCGGGGAGCTGTTTTTT | CASSDDRANTGELFF
- | TRBJ1-5 | TRBV28 | 16 | TRBD1 | TGTGCCAGCAGTTTCCACAGGGGGTATAGCAATCAGCCCCAGCATTTT | CASSFHRGYSNQPQHF
- | TRBJ1-1 | TRBV5-1 | 13 | - | TGCGCCAGCAGCTCGACCGTCCCCACTGAAGCTTTCTTT | CASSSTVPTEAFF
- | TRBJ2-1 | TRBV14 | 18 | TRBD2 | TGTGCCAGCAGCCAATATCTAGCGGGAGGGAGCTCCTACAATGAGCAGTTCTTC | CASSQYLAGGSSYNEQFF
- | TRBJ1-2 | TRBV5-4 | 15 | - | TGTGCCAGCAGCTCGCCTCGGGACGGGAACTATGGCTACACCTTC | CASSSPRDGNYGYTF
- | TRBJ2-1 | TRBV18 | 15 | TRBD1 | TGTGCCAGCTCACTCCTGACAGGGACCTACAATGAGCAGTTCTTC | CASSLLTGTYNEQFF
once | TRBJ2-5 | TRBV18 | 15 | TRBD2 | TGTGCCAGCTCACCACGGGCTAGCGGGAGAGAGACCCAGTACTTC | CASSPRASGRETQYF